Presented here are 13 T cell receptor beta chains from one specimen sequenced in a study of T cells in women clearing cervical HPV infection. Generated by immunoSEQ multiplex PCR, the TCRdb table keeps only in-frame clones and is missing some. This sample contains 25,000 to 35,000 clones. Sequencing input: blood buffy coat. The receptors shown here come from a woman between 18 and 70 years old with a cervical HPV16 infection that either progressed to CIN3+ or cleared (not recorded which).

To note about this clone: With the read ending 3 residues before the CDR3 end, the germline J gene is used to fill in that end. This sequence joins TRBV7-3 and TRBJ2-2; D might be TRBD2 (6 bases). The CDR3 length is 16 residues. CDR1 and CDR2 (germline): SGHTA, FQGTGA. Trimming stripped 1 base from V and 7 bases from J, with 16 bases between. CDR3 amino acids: CASSLNSEGAVGELFF. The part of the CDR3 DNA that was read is TGTGCCAGCAGCTTAAATTCGGAGGGAGCGGTCGGGGAG.

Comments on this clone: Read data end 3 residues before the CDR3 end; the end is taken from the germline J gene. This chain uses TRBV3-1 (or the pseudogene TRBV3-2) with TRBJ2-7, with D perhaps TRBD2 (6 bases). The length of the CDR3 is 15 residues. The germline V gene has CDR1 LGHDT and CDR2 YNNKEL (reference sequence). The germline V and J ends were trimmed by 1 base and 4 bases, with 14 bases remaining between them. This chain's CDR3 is CASSQGVAVSYEQYF. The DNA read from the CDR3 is TGTGCCAGCAGCCAAGGAGTAGCGGTCTCGTACGAG.

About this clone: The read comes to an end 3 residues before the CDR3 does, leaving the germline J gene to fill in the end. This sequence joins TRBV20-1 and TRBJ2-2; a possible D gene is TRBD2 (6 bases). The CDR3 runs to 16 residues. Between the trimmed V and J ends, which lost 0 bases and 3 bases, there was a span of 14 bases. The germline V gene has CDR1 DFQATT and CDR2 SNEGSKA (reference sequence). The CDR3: CSARDGRDSHTGELFF. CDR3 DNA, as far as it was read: TGCAGTGCTAGAGATGGCCGGGACTCTCACACCGGGGAG.

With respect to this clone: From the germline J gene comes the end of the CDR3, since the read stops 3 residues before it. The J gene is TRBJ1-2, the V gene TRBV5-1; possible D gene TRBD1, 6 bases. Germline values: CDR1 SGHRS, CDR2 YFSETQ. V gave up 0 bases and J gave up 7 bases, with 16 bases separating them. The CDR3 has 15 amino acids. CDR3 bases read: TGCGCCAGCAGCTTGGCCGAAGAAGGGGGTGGTGGC. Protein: CASSLAEEGGGG. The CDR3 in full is CASSLAEEGGGGYTF.

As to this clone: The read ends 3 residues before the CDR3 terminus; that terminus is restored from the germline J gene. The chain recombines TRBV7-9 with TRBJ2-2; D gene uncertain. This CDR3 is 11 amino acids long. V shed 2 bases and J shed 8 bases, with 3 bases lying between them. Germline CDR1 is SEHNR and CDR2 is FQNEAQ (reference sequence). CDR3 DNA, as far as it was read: TGTGCCAGCAGCTTAAGGGGGGAG. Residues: CASSLRGE. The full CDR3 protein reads CASSLRGELFF.

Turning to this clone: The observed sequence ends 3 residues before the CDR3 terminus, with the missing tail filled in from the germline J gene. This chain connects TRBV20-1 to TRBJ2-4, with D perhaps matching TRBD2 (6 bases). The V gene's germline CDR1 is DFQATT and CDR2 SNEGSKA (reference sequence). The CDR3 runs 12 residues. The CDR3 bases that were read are TGCAGTGCTAGTGGCGGGGATCAGCCT. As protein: CSASGGDQP. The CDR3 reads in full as CSASGGDQPQYF.

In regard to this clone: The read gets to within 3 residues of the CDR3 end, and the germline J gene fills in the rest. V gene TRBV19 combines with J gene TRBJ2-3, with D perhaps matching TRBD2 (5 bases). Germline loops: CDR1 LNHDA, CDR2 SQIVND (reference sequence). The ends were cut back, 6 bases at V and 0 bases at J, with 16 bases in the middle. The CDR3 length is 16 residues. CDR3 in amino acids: CASSPLYGESTDTQYF. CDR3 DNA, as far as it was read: TGTGCCAGTAGCCCCCTTTACGGGGAAAGCACAGATACG. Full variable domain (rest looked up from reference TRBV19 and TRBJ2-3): DGGITQSPKYLFRKEGQNVTLSCEQNLNHDAMYWYRQDPGQGLRLIYYSQIVNDFQKGDIAEGYSVSREKKESFPLTVTSAQKNPTAFYLCASSPLYGESTDTQYFGPGTRLTVL.

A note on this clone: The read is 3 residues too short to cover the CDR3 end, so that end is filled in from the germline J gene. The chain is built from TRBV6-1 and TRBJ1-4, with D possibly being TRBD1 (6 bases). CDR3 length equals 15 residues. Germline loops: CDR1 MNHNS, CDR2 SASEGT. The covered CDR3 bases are TGTGCCAGCAGTGAATCGATTGGGGGCATGTCACCA. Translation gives CASSESIGGMSP. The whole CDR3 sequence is CASSESIGGMSPLFF.

The CDR3 reads CSASPGLAGEETQYF. The part of the CDR3 DNA that was read is TGCAGTGCTAGCCCGGGACTAGCGGGCGAAGAGACG. The chain employs TRBV20-1 and TRBJ2-3, with 12 bases lining up with TRBD2. The read terminates 3 residues ahead of where the CDR3 ends, so the germline J gene completes it. Germline-derived CDR1 and CDR2 are DFQATT and SNEGSKA (reference sequence). This CDR3 spans 15 amino acids.

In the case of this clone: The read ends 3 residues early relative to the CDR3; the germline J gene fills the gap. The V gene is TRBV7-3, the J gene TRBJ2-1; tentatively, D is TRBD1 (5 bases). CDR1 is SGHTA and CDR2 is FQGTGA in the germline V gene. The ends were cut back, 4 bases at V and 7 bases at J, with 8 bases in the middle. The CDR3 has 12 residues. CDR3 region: CASSYQGNEQFF. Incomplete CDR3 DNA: TGTGCCAGCAGCTATCAGGGAAATGAG.

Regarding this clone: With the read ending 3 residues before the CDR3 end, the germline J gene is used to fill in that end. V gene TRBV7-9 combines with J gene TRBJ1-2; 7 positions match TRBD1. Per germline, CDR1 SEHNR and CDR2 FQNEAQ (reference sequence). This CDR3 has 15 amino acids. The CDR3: CASSSSGGLYNDYTF. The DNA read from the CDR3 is TGTGCCAGCAGCTCCTCAGGGGGGCTCTACAATGAC.

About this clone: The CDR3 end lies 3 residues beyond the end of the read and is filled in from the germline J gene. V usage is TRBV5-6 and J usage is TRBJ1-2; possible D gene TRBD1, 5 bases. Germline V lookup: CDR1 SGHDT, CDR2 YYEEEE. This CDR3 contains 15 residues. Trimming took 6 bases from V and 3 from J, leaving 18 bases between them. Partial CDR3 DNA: TGTGCCAGCACCAAACGGGGGATTAGGGACTATGGC. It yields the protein CASTKRGIRDYG. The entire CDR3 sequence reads CASTKRGIRDYGYTF.

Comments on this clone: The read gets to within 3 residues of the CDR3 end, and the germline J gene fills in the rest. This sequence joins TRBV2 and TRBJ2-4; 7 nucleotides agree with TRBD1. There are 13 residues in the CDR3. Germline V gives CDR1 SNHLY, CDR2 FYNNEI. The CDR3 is CASSTTGVYGQYF. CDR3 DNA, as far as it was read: TGTGCCAGCAGTACTACAGGGGTCTATGGT.